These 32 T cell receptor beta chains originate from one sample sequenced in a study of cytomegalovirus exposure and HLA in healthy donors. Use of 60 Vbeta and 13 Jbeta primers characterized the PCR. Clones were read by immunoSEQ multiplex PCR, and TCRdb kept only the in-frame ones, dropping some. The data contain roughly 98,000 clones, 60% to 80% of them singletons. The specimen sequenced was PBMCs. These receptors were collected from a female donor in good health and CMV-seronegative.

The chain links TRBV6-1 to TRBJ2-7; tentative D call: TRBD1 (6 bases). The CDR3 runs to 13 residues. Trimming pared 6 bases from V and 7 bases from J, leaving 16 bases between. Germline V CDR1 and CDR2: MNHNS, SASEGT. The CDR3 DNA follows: TGTGCCAGCAGCTACACCGGGACATTTGAGCAGTACTTC. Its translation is CASSYTGTFEQYF.

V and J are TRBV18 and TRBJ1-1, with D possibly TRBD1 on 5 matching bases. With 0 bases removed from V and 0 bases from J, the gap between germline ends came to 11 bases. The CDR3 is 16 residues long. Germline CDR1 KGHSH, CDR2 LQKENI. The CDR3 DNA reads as TGTGCCAGCTCACCACCAAAGGGAGGGGTGAACACTGAAGCTTTCTTT. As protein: CASSPPKGGVNTEAFF.

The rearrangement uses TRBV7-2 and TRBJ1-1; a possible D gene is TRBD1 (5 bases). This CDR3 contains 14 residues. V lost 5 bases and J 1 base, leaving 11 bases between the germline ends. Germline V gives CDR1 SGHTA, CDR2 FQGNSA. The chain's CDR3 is CASSPRQGNTEAFF. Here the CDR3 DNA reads TGTGCCAGCAGCCCCCGCCAGGGGAACACTGAAGCTTTCTTT.

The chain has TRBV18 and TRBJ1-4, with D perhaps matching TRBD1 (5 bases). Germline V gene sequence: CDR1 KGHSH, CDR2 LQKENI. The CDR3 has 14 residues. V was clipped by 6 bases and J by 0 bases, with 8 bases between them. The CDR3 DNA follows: TGTGCCAGCTCGCCGACAGCAACTAATGAAAAACTGTTTTTT. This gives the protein CASSPTATNEKLFF. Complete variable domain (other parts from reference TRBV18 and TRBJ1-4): NAGVMQNPRHLVRRRGQEARLRCSPMKGHSHVYWYRQLPEEGLKFMVYLQKENIIDESGMPKERFSAEFPKEGPSILRIQQVVRGDSAAYFCASSPTATNEKLFFGSGTQLSVL.

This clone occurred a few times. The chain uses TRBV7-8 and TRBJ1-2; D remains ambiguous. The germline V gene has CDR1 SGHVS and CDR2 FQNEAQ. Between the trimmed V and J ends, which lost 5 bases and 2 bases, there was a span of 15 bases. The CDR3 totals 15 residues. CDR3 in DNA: TGTGCCAGCAGCCCCCTTGCGGGTTCGAACTATGGCTACACCTTC. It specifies CASSPLAGSNYGYTF.

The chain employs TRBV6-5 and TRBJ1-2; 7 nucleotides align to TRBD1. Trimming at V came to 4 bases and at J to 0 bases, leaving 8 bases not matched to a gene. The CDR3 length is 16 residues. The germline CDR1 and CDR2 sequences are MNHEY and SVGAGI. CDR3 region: CASSSTGSPSNYGYTF. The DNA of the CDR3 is TGTGCCAGCAGTTCGACAGGGAGCCCTTCTAACTATGGCTACACCTTC.

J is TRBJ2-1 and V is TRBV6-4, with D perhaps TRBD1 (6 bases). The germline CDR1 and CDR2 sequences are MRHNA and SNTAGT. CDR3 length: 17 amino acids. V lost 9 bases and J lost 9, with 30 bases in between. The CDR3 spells CARRFRQGSGTCLEQFF. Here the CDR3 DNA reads TGTGCCAGAAGATTCCGTCAGGGGTCAGGGACATGCCTTGAGCAGTTCTTC.

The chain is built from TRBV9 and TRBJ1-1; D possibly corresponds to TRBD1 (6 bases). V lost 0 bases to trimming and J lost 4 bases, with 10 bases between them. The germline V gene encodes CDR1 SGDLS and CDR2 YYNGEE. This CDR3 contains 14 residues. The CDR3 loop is CASSVGLTGTEAFF. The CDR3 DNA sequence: TGTGCCAGCAGCGTAGGGCTGACAGGCACTGAAGCTTTCTTT.

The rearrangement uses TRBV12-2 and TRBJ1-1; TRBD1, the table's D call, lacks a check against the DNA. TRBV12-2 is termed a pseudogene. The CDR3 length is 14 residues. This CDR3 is CASRLRDSHTEAFF. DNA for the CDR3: TGTGCAAGTCGCTTAAGGGACAGCCACACTGAAGCTTTCTTT.

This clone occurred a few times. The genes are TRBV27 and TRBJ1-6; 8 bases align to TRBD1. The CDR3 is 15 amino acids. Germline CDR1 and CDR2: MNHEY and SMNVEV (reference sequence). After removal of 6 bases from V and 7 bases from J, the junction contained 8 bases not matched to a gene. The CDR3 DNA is TGTGCCAGCAGCAGGACAGGGTCCAGCAATTCACCCCTCCACTTT. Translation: CASSRTGSSNSPLHF.

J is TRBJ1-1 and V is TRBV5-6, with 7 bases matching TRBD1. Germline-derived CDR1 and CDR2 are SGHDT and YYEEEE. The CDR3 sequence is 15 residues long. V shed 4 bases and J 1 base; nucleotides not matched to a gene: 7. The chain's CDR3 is CASSEQGQKNTEAFF. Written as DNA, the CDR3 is TGTGCCAGCAGCGAACAGGGACAGAAGAACACTGAAGCTTTCTTT.

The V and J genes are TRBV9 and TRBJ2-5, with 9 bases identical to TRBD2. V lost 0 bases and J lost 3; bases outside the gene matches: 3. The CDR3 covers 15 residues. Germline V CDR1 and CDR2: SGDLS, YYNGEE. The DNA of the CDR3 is TGTGCCAGCAGCGTAGGATTAGCGGGGGAAGAGACCCAGTACTTC. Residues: CASSVGLAGEETQYF.

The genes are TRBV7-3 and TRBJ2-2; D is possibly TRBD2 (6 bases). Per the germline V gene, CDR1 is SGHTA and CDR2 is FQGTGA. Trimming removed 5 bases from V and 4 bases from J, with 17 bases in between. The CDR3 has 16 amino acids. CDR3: CASSPIVGGGTGELFF. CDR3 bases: TGTGCCAGCAGCCCTATCGTGGGAGGTGGCACCGGGGAGCTGTTTTTT.

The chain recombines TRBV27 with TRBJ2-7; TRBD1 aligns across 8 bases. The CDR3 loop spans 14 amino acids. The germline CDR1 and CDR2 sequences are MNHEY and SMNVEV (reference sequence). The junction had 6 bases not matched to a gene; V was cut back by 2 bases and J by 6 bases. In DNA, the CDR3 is TGTGCCAGCAGTTTAGGGCAGGGGGCATCCGAGCAGTACTTC. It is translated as CASSLGQGASEQYF.

As DNA, the CDR3 is TGTGCCAGCAGCCCAGGGCTTAGCAATCAGCCCCAGCATTTT. Translation gives CASSPGLSNQPQHF. V is TRBV7-2 and J is TRBJ1-5, with D possibly being TRBD1 (5 bases). The V gene's germline CDR1 is SGHTA and CDR2 FQGNSA. CDR3 length equals 14 residues. V was shortened by 5 bases and J by 0 bases, with 8 bases between the two germline ends.

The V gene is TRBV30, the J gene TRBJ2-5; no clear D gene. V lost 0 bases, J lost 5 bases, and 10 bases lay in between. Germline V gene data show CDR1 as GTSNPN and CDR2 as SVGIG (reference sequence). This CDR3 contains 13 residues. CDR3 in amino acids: CAWSVYPVETQYF. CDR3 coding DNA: TGTGCCTGGAGTGTATATCCCGTTGAGACCCAGTACTTC.

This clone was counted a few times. CDR3: CASSFQGGHNQPQHF. Here the CDR3 DNA reads TGTGCCAGCAGCTTCCAGGGGGGCCATAATCAGCCCCAGCATTTT. The V call is TRBV7-2, the J call TRBJ1-5, with 7 bases fitting TRBD1. V shed 3 bases and J 4 bases; nucleotides not matched to a gene: 6. CDR3 length equals 15 residues. CDR1 is SGHTA and CDR2 is FQGNSA in the germline V gene. The complete variable domain, with remaining parts taken from reference TRBV7-2 and TRBJ1-5, reads GAGVSQSPSNKVTEKGKDVELRCDPISGHTALYWYRQSLGQGLEFLIYFQGNSAPDKSGLPSDRFSAERTGGSVSTLTIQRTQQEDSAVYLCASSFQGGHNQPQHFGDGTRLSIL.

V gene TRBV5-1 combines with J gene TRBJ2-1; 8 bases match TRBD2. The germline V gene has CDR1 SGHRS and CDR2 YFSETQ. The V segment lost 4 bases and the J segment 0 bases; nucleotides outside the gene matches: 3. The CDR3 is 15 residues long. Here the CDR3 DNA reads TGCGCCAGCAGCCCAGGGACTAGCTCCTACAATGAGCAGTTCTTC. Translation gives CASSPGTSSYNEQFF.

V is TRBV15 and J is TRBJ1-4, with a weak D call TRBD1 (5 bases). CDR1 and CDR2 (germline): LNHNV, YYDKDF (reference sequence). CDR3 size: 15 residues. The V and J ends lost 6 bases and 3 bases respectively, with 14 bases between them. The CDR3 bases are TGTGCCACCAGTCTCGGCAGGGCCTCTAATGAAAAACTGTTTTTT. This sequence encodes CATSLGRASNEKLFF.

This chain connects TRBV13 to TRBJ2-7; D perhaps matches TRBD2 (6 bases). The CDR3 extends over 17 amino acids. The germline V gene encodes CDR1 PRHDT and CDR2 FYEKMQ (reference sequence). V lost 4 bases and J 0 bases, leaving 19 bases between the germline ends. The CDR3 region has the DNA TGTGCCAGCAGCTCCTGGAGGGCAGGTCGAACCTCCTACGAGCAGTACTTC. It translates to CASSSWRAGRTSYEQYF.

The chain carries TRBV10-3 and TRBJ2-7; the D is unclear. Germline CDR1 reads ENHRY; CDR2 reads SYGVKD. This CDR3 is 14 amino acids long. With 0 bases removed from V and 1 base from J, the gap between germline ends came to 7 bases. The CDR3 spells CAISESALSYEQYF. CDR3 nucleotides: TGTGCCATCAGTGAGTCAGCTCTATCCTACGAGCAGTACTTC.

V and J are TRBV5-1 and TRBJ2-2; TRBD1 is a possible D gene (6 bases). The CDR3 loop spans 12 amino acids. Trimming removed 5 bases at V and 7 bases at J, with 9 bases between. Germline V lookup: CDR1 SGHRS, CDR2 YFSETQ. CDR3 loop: CASRQGGGELFF. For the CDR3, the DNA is TGCGCCAGCAGACAGGGCGGCGGGGAGCTGTTTTTT.

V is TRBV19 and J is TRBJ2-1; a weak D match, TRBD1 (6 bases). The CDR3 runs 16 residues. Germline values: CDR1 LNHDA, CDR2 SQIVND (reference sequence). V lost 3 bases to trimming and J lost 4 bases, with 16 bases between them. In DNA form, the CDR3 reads TGTGCCAGTAGTATGAACCGGGACACCTCATACAATGAGCAGTTCTTC. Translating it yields CASSMNRDTSYNEQFF.

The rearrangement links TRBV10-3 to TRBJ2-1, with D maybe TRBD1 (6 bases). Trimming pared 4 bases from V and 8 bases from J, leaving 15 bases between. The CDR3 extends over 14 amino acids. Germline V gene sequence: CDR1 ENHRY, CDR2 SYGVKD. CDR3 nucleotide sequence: TGTGCCATCAGTGGCAGGGGTCTAGGGGATGAGCAGTTCTTC. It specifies CAISGRGLGDEQFF.

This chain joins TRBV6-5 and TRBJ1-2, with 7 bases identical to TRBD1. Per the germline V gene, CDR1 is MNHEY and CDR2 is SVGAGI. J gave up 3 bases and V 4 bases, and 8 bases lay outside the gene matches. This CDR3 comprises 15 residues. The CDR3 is CASSSHEGADYGYTF. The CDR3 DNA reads TGTGCCAGCAGTTCCCATGAGGGGGCTGACTATGGCTACACCTTC.

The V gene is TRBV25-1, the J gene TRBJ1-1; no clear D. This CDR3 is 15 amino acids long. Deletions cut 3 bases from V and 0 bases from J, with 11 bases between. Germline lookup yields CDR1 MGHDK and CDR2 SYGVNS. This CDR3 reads CASSEPSPLNTEAFF. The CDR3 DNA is TGTGCCAGCAGTGAGCCTAGTCCCCTGAACACTGAAGCTTTCTTT. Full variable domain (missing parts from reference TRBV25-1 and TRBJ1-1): EADIYQTPRYLVIGTGKKITLECSQTMGHDKMYWYQQDPGMELHLIHYSYGVNSTEKGDLSSESTVSRIRTEHFPLTLESARPSHTSQYLCASSEPSPLNTEAFFGQGTRLTVV.

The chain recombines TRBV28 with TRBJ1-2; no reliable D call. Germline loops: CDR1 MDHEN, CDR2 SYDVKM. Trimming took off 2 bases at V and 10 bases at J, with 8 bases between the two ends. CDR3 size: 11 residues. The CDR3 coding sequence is TGTGCCAGCAGTTTAAACAACGTCTACACCTTC. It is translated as CASSLNNVYTF.

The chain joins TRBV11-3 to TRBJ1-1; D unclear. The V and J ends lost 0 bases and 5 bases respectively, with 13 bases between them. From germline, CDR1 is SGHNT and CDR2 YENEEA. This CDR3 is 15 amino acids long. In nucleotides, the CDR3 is TGTGCCAGCAGCTTAGATGGCGGGGTATGGACTGAAGCTTTCTTT. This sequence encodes CASSLDGGVWTEAFF.

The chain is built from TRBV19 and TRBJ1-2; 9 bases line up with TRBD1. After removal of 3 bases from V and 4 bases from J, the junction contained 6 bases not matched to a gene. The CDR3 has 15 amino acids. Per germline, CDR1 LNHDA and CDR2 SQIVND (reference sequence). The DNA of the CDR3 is TGTGCCAGTAGTATCTCCGGGACAGGGAGCTATGGCTACACCTTC. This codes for CASSISGTGSYGYTF.

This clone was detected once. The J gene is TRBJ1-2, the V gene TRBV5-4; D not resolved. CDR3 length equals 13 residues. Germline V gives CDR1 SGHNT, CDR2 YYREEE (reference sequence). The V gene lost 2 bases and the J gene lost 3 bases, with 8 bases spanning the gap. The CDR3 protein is CASSFSRDYGYTF. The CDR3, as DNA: TGTGCCAGCAGCTTCTCCCGGGACTATGGCTACACCTTC.

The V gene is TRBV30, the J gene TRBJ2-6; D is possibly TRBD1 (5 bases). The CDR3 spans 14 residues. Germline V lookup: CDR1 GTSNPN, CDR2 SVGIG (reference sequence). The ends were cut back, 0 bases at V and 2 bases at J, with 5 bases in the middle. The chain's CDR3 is CAWSVGPGANVLTF. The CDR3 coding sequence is TGTGCCTGGAGTGTGGGGCCTGGGGCCAACGTCCTGACTTTC.

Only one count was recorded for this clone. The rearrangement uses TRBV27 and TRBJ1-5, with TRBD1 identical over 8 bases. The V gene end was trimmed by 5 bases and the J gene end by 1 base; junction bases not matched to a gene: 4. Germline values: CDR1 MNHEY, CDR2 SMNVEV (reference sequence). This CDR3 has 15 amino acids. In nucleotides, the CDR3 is TGTGCCAGCAGTCCGGACAGGGCAAGCAATCAGCCCCAGCATTTT. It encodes CASSPDRASNQPQHF.